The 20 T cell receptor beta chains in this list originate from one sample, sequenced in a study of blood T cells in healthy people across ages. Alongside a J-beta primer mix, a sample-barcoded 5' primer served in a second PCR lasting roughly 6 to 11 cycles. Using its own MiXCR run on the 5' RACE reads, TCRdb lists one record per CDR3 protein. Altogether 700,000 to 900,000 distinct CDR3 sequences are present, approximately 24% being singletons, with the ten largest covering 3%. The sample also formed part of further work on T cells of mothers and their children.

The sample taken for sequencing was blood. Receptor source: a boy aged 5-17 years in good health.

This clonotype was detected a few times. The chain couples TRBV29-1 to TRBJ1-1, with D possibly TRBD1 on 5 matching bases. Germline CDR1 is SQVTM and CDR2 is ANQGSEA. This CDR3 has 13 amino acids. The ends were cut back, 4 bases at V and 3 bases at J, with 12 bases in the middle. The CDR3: CSVVPGRDTEAFF. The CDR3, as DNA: TGCAGCGTTGTCCCAGGGAGGGACACTGAAGCTTTCTTT.

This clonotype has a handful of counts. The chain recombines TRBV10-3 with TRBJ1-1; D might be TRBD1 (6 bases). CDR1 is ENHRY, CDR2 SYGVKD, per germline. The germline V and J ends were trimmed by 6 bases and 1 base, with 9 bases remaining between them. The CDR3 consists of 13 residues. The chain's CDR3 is CAISQGTNTEAFF. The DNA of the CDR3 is TGTGCCATCAGCCAGGGGACGAACACTGAAGCTTTCTTT.

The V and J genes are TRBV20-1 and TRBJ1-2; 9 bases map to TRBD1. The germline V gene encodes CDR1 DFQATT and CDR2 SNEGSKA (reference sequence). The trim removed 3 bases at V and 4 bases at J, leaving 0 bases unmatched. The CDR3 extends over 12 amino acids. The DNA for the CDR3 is TGCAGTGCTAGGGACAGGGGCTATGGCTACACCTTC. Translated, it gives CSARDRGYGYTF.

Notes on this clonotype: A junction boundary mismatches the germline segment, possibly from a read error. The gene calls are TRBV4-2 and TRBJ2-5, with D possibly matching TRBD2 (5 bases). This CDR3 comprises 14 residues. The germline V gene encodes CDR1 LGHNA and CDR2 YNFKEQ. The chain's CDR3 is CASNQEGAQETQYF. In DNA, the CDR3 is TGTGCCAGCAACCAAGAGGGTGCTCAAGAGACCCAGTACTTC.

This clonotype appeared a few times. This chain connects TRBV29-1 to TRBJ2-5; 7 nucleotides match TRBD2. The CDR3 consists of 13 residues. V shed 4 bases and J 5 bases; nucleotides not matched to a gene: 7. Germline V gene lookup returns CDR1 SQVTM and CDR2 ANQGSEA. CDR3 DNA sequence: TGCAGCGTTGGAGCGGGGTTCGGGGAGACCCAGTACTTC. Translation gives CSVGAGFGETQYF.

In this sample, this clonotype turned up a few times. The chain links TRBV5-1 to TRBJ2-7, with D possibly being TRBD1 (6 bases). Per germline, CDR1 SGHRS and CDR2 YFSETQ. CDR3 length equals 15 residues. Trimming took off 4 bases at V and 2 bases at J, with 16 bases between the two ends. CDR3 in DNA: TGCGCCAGCAGCCTATCGACAGGAGCTACCTACGAGCAGTACTTC. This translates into CASSLSTGATYEQYF.

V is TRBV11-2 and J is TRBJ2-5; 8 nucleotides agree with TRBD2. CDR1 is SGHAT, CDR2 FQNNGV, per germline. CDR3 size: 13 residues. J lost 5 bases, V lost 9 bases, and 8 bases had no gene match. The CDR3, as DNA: TGTGCCAGTAGCGGGGTCCTAATGGAGACCCAGTACTTC. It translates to CASSGVLMETQYF.

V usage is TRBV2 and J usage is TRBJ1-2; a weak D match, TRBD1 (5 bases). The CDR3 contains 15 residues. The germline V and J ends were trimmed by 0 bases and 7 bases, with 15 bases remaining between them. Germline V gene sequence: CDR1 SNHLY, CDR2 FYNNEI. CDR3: CASSEALQQGRGYTF. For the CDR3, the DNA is TGTGCCAGCAGTGAAGCGCTCCAGCAGGGACGTGGCTACACCTTC.

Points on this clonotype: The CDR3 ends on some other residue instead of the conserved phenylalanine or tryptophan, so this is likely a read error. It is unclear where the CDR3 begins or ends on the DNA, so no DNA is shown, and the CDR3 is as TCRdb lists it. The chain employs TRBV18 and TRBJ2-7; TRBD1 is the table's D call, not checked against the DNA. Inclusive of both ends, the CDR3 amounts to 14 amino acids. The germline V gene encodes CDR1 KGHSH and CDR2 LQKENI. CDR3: CASSGTGTSDELYS.

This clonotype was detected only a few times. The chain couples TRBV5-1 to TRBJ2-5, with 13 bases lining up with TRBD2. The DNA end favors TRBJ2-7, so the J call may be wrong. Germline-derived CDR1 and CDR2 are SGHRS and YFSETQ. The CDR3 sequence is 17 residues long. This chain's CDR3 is CASGGLAGPPSSYEQYF. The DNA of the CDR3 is TGCGCCAGCGGGGGACTAGCGGGGCCCCCAAGCTCCTACGAGCAGTACTTC.

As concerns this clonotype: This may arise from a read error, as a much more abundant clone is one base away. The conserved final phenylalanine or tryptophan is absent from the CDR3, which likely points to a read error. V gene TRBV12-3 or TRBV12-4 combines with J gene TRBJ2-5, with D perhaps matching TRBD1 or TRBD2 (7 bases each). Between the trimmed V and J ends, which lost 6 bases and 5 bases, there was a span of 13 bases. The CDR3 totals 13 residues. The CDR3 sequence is CASRGGGRETQYY. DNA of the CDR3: TGTGCCAGCAGGGGAGGGGGCAGGGAGACCCAGTACTAC.

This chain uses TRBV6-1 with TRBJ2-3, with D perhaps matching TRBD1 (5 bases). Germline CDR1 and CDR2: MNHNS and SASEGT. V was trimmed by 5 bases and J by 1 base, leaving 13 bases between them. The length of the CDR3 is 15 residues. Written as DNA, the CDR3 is TGTGCCAGCAGTCACCAGCAGGGTGGCACAGATACGCAGTATTTT. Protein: CASSHQQGGTDTQYF.

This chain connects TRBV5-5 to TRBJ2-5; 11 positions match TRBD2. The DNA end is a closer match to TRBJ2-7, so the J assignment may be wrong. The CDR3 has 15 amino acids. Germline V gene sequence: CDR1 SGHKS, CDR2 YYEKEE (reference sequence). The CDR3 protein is CASSLVLAGVYEQYF. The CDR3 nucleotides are TGTGCCAGCAGCTTGGTACTAGCGGGGGTCTACGAGCAGTACTTC.

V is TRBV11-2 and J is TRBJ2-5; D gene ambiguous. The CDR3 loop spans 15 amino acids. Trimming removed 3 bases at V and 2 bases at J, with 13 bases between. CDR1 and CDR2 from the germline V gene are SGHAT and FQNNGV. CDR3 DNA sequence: TGTGCCAGCAGCTTGGTGGCGGCAGAACAAGAGACCCAGTACTTC. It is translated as CASSLVAAEQETQYF.

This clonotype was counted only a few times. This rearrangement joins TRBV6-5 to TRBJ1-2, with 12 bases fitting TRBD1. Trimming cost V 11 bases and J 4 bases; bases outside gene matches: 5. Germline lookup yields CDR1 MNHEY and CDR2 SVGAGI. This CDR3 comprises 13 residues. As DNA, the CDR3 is TGTGCCGCCGGGGACAGGGGGCTCTATGGCTACACCTTC. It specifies CAAGDRGLYGYTF.

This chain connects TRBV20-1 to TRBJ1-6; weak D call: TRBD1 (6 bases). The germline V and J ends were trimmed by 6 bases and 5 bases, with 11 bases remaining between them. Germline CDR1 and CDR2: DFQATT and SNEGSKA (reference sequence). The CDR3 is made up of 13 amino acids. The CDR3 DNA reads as TGCAGTGCGTGGGGGGCTGATAATTCACCCCTCCACTTT. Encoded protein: CSAWGADNSPLHF.

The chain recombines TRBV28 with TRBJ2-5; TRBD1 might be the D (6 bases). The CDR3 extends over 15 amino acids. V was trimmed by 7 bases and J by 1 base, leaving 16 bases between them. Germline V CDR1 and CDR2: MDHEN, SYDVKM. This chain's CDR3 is CASIAPTGPQETQYF. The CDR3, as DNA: TGTGCCAGCATTGCGCCAACAGGGCCCCAAGAGACCCAGTACTTC.

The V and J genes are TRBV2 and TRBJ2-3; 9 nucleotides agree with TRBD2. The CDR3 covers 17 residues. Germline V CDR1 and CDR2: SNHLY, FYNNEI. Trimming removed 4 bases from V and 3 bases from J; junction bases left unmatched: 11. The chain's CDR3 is CASSGPGLAILTDTQYF. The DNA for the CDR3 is TGTGCCAGCAGTGGCCCTGGACTAGCGATTTTAACAGATACGCAGTATTTT.

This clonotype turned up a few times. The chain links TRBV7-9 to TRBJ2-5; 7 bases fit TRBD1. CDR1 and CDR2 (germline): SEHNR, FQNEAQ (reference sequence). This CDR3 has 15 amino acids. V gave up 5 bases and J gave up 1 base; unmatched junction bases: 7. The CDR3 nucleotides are TGTGCCAGCAGCCGAACACAGGGGATCCAAGAGACCCAGTACTTC. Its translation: CASSRTQGIQETQYF.

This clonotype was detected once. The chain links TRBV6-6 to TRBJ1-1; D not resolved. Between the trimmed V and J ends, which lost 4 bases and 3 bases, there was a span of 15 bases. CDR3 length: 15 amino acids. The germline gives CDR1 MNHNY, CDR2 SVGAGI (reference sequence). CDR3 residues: CASSSGRQTYTEAFF. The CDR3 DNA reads TGTGCCAGCAGTTCCGGGAGGCAGACATACACTGAAGCTTTCTTT.